Given below is one TCR beta chain in context. Its antigen remains unknown. The donors (healthy individuals) were bone marrow donors. The record originates from a study of cytomegalovirus exposure and HLA in healthy donors. About the study: About 180 million T cells yielded fewer than 120 million unique TCR beta sequences in earlier analysis. Findings of the study overall: Overall, about 160 TCR beta chains were annotated as cytomegalovirus-associated.

The CDR3 sequence is 13 residues long. Germline lookup yields CDR1 SQVTM and CDR2 ANQGSEA. Trimming cost V 4 bases and J 1 base; bases outside gene matches: 3. Primers included in the PCR were 60 Vbeta and 13 Jbeta primers. In the authors' methods: An analysis that came later counted 80 million or so unique TCR beta chains, some 11 million shared. This table comes from immunoSEQ multiplex PCR, and its TCRdb copy is limited to in-frame clones, with some not included. Clone size and V and J calls were adopted from that table, with D and trimming inferred from the DNA. Its clone listing holds some 70,000 clones.

The V and J genes are TRBV29-1 and TRBJ1-1, with 7 bases fitting TRBD1. The origin of this receptor is a man between 35 and 55 years old in good health and CMV-seronegative. Sequencing was carried out using PBMCs. DNA for the CDR3: TGCAGCGTTGGCCAGGGGGAGAACACTGAAGCTTTCTTT. Its translation: CSVGQGENTEAFF. The full variable domain, its missing parts supplied by reference TRBV29-1 and TRBJ1-1, is SAVISQKPSRDICQRGTSLTIQCQVDSQVTMMFWYRQQPGQSLTLIATANQGSEATYESGFVIDKFPISRPNLTFSTLTVSNMSPEDSSIYLCSVGQGENTEAFFGQGTRLTVV.